This T cell receptor beta chain is from a study of T cell repertoires in cytomegalovirus infection. Study in general: Matching HLA type and CMV infection were both indicated by public TCR beta signatures.

As to this clonotype: Its antigen remains unknown.

A single record per CDR3 protein comes from TCRdb applying MiXCR to the reads. The sample includes about 530,000 distinct CDR3 sequences, about 25% of them seen just once. Germline V lookup: CDR1 SGHVS, CDR2 FQNEAQ. The V end lost 8 bases, the J end lost 0 bases, and 13 bases lay between the germline ends. The CDR3 runs 14 residues. The study, taken as a whole, reports: HLA-C-restricted CMV-specific TCR beta clonotypes were dominant in the ex vivo response. Cumulated frequencies of public TCR beta families served to identify carriers of CMV plus the relevant HLA.

This clonotype was sampled from a human donor in good health (CMV status not recorded). Some clones in this sample may be carry-over from other donors' samples. The chain couples TRBV7-8 to TRBJ1-1; D is uncertain. Material for sequencing was PBMCs. The CDR3 DNA follows: TGTGCCAGCCGGCGGGGAGCAGTGAACACTGAAGCTTTCTTT. This codes for CASRRGAVNTEAFF.